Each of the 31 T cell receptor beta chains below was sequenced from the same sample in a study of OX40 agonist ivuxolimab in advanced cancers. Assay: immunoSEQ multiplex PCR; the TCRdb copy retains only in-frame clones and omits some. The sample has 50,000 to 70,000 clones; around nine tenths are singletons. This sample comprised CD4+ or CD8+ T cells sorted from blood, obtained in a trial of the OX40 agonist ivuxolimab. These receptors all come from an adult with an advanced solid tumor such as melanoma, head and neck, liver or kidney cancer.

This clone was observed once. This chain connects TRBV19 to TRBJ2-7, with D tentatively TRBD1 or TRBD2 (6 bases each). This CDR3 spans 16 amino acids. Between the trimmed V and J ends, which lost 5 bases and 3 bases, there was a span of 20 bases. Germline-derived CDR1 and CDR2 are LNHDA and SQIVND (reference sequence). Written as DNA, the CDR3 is TGTGCCAGTAGTGGGGGGCTAGCTACACCCTTCTACGAGCAGTACTTC. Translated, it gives CASSGGLATPFYEQYF.

The CDR3 nucleotides read TGTGCCAGCAGCTTAGCAGCGGACAGGAATGAAAAACTGTTTTTT. It encodes CASSLAADRNEKLFF. The rearrangement links TRBV7-9 to TRBJ1-4; TRBD1 matches at 7 bases. Germline V gene lookup returns CDR1 SEHNR and CDR2 FQNEAQ (reference sequence). The CDR3 totals 15 residues. V dropped 0 bases and J dropped 5; count of bases not matched to a gene: 3.

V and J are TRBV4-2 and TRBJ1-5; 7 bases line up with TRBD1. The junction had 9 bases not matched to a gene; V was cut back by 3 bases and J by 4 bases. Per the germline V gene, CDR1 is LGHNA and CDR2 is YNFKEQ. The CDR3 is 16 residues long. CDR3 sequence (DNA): TGTGCCAGCAGCCAGGGTTACCGGGACAGAAATCAGCCCCAGCATTTT. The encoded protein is CASSQGYRDRNQPQHF.

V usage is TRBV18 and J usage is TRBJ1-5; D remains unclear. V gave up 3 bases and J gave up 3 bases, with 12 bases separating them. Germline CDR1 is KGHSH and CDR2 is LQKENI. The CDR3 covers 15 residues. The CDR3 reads CASSPANSVNQPQHF. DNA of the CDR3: TGTGCCAGCTCACCGGCAAACAGCGTCAATCAGCCCCAGCATTTT.

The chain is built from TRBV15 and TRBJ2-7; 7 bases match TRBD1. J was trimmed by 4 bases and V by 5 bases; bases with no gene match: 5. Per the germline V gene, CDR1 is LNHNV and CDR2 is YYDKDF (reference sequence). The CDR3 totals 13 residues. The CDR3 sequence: CATSHNRGYEQYF. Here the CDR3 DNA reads TGTGCCACCAGCCATAACAGGGGATACGAGCAGTACTTC.

The CDR3 here is CASRGLMDNQPQHF. Here the CDR3 DNA reads TGTGCCAGCAGAGGCCTAATGGACAATCAGCCCCAGCATTTT. The V and J genes are TRBV6-6 and TRBJ1-5; D is unclear. Germline V gene data show CDR1 as MNHNY and CDR2 as SVGAGI (reference sequence). This CDR3 has 14 residues. V was shortened by 6 bases and J by 3 bases, with 12 bases between the two germline ends.

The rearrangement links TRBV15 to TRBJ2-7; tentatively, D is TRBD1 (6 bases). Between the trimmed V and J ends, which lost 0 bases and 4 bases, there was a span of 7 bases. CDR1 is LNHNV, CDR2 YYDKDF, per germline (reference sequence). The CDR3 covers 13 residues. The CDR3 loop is CATSRDRGYEQYF. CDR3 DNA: TGTGCCACCAGCAGAGACAGGGGTTACGAGCAGTACTTC.

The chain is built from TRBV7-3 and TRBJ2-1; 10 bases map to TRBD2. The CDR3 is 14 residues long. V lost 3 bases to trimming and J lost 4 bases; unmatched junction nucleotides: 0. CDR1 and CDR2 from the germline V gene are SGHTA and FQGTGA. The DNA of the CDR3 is TGTGCCAGCAGCTTTAGCGGGGGGTACAATGAGCAGTTCTTC. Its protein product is CASSFSGGYNEQFF.

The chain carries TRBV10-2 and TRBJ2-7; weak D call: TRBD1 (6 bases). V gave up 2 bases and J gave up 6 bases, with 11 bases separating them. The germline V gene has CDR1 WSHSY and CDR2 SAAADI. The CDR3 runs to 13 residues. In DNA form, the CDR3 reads TGCGCCAGCAGTGAGGTTCAGGGGTCCGAGCAGTACTTC. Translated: CASSEVQGSEQYF.

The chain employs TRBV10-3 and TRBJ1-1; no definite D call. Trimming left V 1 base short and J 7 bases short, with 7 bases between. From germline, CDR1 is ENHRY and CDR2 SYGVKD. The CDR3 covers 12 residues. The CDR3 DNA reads TGTGCCATCAGTGAGTGGGGAAATGAAGCTTTCTTT. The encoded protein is CAISEWGNEAFF.

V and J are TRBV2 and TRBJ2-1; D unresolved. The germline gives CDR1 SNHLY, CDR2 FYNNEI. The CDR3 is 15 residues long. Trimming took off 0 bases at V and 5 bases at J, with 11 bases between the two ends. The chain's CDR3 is CASSEASALDNEQFF. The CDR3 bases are TGTGCCAGCAGTGAAGCGTCAGCCTTAGACAATGAGCAGTTCTTC. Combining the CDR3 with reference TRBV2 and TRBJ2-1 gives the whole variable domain EPEVTQTPSHQVTQMGQEVILRCVPISNHLYFYWYRQILGQKVEFLVSFYNNEISEKSEIFDDQFSVERPDGSNFTLKIRSTKLEDSAMYFCASSEASALDNEQFFGPGTRLTVL.

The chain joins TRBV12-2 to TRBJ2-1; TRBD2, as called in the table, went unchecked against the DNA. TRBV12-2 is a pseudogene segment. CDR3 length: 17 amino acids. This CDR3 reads CASRRTGTSLKSDEQFF. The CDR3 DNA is TGTGCAAGTCGCCGAACCGGGACTAGCCTAAAAAGTGATGAGCAGTTCTTC.

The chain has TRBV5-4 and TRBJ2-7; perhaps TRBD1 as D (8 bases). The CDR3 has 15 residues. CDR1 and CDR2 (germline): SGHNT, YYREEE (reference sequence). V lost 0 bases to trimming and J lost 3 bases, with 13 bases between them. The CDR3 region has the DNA TGTGCCAGCAGCTTGGGACAGGGGACTATCTACGAGCAGTACTTC. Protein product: CASSLGQGTIYEQYF. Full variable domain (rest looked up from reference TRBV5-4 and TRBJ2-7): ETGVTQSPTHLIKTRGQQVTLRCSSQSGHNTVSWYQQALGQGPQFIFQYYREEENGRGNFPPRFSGLQFPNYSSELNVNALELDDSALYLCASSLGQGTIYEQYFGPGTRLTVT.

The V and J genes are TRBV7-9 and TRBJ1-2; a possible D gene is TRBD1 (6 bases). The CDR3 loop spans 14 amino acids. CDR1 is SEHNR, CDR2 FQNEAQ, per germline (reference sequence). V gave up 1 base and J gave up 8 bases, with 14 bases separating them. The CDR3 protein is CASSLGQGLRGYTF. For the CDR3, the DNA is TGTGCCAGCAGCTTAGGGCAGGGGCTCAGGGGCTACACCTTC.

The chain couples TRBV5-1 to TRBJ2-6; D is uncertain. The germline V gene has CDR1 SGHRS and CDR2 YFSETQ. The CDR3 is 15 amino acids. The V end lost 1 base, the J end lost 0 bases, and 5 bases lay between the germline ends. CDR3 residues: CASSLSSSGANVLTF. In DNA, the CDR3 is TGCGCCAGCAGCTTGAGCTCCTCTGGGGCCAACGTCCTGACTTTC. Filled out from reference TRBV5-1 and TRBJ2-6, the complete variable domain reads KAGVTQTPRYLIKTRGQQVTLSCSPISGHRSVSWYQQTPGQGLQFLFEYFSETQRNKGNFPGRFSGRQFSNSRSEMNVSTLELGDSALYLCASSLSSSGANVLTFGAGSRLTVL.

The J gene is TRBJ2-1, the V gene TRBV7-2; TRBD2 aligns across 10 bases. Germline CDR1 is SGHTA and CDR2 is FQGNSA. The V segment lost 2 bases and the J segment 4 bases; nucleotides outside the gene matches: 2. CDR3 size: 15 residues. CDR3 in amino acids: CASSLQAGGYNEQFF. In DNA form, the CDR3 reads TGTGCCAGCAGCTTACAAGCGGGGGGGTACAATGAGCAGTTCTTC.

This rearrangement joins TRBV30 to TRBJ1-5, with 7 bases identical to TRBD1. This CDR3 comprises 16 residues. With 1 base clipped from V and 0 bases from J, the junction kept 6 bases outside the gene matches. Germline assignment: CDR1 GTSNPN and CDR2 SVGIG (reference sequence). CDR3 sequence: CAWSADRVYSNQPQHF. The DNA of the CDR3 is TGTGCCTGGAGTGCCGACAGGGTCTATAGCAATCAGCCCCAGCATTTT.

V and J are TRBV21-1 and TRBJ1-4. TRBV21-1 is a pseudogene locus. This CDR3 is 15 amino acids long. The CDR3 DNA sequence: TGTGCCAGCAGCAAAGTTGAGGGGAAGGGTGAAAAACTGTTTTTT. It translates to CASSKVEGKGEKLFF.

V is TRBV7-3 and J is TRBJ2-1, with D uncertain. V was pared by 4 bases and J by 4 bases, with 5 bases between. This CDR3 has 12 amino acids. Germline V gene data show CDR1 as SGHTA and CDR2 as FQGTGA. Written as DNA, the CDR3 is TGTGCCAGCAGCTCGGCGTACAATGAGCAGTTCTTC. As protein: CASSSAYNEQFF. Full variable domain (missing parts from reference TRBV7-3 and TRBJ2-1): GAGVSQTPSNKVTEKGKYVELRCDPISGHTALYWYRQSLGQGPEFLIYFQGTGAADDSGLPNDRFFAVRPEGSVSTLKIQRTERGDSAVYLCASSSAYNEQFFGPGTRLTVL.

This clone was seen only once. Written as DNA, the CDR3 is TGTGCCAGCAGGGGGATGGGGATGAACACTGAAGCTTTCTTT. This gives the protein CASRGMGMNTEAFF. The chain combines TRBV2 with TRBJ1-1; no clear D gene. The ends were cut back, 6 bases at V and 0 bases at J, with 11 bases in the middle. The CDR3 runs to 14 residues. Germline V gene sequence: CDR1 SNHLY, CDR2 FYNNEI.

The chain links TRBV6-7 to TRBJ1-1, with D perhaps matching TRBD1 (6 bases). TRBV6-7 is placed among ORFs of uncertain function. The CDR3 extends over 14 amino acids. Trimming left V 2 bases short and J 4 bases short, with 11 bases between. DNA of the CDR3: TGTGCCAGCAGTTACGAGGGGGTCGGCACTGAAGCTTTCTTT. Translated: CASSYEGVGTEAFF.

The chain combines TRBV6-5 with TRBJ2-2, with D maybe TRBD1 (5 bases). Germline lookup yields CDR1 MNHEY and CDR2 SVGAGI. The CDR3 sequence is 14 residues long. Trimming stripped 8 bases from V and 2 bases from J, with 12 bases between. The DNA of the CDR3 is TGTGCCAGCGGCAGGGTCGCCAACACCGGGGAGCTGTTTTTT. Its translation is CASGRVANTGELFF.

The CDR3 region is CSVGEQGAQGYTF. Here the CDR3 DNA reads TGCAGCGTTGGCGAACAGGGGGCGCAGGGCTACACCTTC. This chain links TRBV29-1 with TRBJ1-2; TRBD1 matches at 9 bases. J lost 8 bases, V lost 4 bases, and 8 bases had no gene match. The germline V gene encodes CDR1 SQVTM and CDR2 ANQGSEA. CDR3 length equals 13 residues.

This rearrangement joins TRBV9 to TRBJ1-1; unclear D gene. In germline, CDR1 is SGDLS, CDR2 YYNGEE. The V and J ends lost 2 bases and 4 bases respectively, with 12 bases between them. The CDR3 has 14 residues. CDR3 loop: CASSVFSSGTEAFF. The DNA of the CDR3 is TGTGCCAGCAGCGTCTTCAGTTCCGGCACTGAAGCTTTCTTT.

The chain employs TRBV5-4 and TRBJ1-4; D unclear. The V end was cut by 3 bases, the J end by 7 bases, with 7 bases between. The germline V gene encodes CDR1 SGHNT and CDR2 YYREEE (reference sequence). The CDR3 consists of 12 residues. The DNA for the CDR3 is TGTGCCAGCAGCTCGCTGACTGAAAAACTGTTTTTT. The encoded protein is CASSSLTEKLFF.

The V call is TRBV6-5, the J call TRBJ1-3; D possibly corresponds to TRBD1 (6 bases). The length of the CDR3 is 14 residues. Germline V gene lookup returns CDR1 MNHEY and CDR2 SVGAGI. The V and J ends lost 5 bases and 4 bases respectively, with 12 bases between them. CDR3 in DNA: TGTGCCAGCAGTCTCCGGGGGGGCGGAAACACCATATATTTT. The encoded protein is CASSLRGGGNTIYF.

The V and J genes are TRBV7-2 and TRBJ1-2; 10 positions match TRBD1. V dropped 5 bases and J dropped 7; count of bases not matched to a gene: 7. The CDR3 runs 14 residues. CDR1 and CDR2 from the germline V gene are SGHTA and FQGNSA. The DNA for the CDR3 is TGTGCCAGCAGCCTAGACAGGGGGCGAGGTGGCTACACCTTC. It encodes CASSLDRGRGGYTF.

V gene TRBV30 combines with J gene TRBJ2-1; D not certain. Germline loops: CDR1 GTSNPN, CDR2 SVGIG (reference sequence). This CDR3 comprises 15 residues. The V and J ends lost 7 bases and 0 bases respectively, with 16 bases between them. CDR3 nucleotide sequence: TGTGCCTTCCTGCCAGACGGCTTCTCCTACAATGAGCAGTTCTTC. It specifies CAFLPDGFSYNEQFF.

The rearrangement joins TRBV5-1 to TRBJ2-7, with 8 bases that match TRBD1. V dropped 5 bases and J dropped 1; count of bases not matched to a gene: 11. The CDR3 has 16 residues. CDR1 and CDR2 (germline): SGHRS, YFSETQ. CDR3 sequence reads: CASSPPGQGPSYEQYF. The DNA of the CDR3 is TGCGCCAGCAGTCCTCCCGGACAGGGCCCTTCCTACGAGCAGTACTTC.

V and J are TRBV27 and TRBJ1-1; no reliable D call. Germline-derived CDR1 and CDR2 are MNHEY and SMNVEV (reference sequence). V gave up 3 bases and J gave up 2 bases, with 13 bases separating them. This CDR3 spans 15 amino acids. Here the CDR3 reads CASSFDSGRNTEAFF. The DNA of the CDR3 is TGTGCCAGCAGTTTCGACTCGGGAAGAAACACTGAAGCTTTCTTT.

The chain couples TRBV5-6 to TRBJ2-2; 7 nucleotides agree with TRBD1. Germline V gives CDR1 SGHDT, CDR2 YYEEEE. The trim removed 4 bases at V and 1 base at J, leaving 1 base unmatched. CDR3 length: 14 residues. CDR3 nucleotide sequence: TGTGCCAGCAGCCGGACAGGGAACACCGGGGAGCTGTTTTTT. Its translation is CASSRTGNTGELFF.